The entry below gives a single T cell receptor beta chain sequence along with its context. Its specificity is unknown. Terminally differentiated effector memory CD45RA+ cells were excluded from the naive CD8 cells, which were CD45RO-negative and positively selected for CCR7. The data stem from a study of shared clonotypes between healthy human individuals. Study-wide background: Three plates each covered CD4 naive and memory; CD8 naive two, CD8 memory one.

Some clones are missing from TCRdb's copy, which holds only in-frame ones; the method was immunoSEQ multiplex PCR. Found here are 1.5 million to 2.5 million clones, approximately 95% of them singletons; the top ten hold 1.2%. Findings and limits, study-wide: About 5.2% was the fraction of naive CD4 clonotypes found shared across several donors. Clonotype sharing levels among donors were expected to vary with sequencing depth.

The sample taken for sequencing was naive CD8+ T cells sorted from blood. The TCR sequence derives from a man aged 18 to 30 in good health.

The CDR3, as DNA: TGTGCCAGCTCACCACCGATAGGGGCGGCCGGGGAGCTGTTTTTT. It codes for CASSPPIGAAGELFF. The rearrangement uses TRBV18 and TRBJ2-2, with a weak D call TRBD1 (5 bases). Trimming pared 0 bases from V and 6 bases from J, leaving 11 bases between. Germline CDR1 and CDR2: KGHSH and LQKENI. The CDR3 contains 15 residues.